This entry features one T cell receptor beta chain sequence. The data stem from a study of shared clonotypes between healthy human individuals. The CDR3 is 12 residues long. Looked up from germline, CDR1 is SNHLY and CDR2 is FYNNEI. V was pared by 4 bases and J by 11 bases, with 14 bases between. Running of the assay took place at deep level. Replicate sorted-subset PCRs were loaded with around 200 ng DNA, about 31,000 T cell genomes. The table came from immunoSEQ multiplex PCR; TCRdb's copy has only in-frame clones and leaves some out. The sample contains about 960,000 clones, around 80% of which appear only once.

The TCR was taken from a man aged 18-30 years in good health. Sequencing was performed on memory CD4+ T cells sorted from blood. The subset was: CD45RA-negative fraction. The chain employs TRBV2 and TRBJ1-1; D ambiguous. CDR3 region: CASSVAGILAFF. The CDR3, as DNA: TGTGCCAGCAGTGTTGCGGGGATTTTGGCTTTCTTT.